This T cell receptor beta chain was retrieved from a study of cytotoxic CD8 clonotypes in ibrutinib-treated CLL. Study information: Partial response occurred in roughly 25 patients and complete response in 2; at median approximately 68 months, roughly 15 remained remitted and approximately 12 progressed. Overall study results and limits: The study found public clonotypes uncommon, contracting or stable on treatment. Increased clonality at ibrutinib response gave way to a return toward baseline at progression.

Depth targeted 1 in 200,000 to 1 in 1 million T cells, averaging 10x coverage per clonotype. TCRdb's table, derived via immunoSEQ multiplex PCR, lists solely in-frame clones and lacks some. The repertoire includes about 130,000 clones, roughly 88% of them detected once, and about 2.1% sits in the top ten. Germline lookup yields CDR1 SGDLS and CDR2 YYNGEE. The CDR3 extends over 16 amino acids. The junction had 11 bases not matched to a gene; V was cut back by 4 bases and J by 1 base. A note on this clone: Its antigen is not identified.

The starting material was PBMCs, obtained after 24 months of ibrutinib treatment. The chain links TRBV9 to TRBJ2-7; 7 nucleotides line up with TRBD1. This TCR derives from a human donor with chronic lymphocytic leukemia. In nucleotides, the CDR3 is TGTGCCAGCAGCCCGCGGACAGGCGCCGGATCCTACGAGCAGTACTTC. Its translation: CASSPRTGAGSYEQYF.